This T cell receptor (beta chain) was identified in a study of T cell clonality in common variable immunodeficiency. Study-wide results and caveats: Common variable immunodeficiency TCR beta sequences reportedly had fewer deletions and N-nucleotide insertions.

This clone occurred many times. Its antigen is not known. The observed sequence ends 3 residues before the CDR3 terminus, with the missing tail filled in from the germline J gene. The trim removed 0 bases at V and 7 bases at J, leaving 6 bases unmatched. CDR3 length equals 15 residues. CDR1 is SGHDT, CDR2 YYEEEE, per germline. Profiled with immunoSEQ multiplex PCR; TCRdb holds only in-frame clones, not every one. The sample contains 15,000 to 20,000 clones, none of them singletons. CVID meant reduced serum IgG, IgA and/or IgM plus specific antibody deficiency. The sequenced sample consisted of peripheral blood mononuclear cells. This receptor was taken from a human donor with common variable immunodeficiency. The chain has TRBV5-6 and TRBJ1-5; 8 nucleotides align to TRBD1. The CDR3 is CASSLAGQGGQPQHF. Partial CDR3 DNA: TGTGCCAGCAGCTTGGCTGGACAGGGAGGCCAGCCC.